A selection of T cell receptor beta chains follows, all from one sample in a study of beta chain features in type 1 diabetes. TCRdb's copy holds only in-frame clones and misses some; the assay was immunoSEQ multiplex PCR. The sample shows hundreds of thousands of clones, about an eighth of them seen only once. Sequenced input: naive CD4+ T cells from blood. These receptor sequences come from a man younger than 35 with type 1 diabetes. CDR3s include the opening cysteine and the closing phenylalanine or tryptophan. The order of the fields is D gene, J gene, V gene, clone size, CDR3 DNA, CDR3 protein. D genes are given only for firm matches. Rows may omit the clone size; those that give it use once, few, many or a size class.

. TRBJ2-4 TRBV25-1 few TGTGCCAGCAGAGAAGGAACAAACATTCAGTACTTC CASREGTNIQYF
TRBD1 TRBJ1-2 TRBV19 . TGTGCCAGTATTCCTGCAGCGGGGGGACAGACTTATGGCTACACCTTC CASIPAAGGQTYGYTF
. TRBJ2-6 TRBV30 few TGTGCCTGGAGTAGGGATTCTGGGGCCAACGTCCTGACTTTC CAWSRDSGANVLTF
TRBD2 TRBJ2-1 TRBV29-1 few TGCAGCGTCCGTAGCGGGGGCAGAGTCATGTCGGGTGAGCAGTTCTTC CSVRSGGRVMSGEQFF
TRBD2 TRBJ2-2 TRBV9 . TGTGCCAGCAGCGTAGGAGCGGGAGGTCTGGGGTATACCGGGGAGCTGTTTTTT CASSVGAGGLGYTGELFF
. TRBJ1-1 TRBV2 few TGTGCCAGCAGGTGGGAATACTCCGACACTGAAGCTTTCTTT CASRWEYSDTEAFF
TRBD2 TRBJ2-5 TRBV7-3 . TGTGCCAGCAGCTCGGGACTAGCGGGGGGTCAAGAGACCCAGTACTTC CASSSGLAGGQETQYF
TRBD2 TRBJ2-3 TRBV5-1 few TGCGCCAGCAGCTTGGCCTCCGGGGGGGCAGATACGCAGTATTTT CASSLASGGADTQYF
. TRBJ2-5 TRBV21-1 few TGTCACGGGACAGGGGAGGAGACCCAGTACTTC CHGTGEETQYF
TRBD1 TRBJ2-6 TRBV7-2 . TGTGCCAGCAGCCTCTCGGACAGGGTTTCCTCTGGGGCCAACGTCCTGACTTTC CASSLSDRVSSGANVLTF
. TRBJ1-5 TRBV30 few TGTGCCTGGAGTTGGGCAGGGGATCAGCCCCAGCATTTT CAWSWAGDQPQHF
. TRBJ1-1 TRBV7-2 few TGTGCCAGCAGCTACCCGGCAGGGAAGTGGACTGAAGCTTTCTTT CASSYPAGKWTEAFF
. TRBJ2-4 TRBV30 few TGTGCCTGGAGTGTACTAGGGCAGGGAGCTAACATTCAGTACTTC CAWSVLGQGANIQYF
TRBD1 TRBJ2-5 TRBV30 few TGTGCCTGGAAAAAAGGGACAGACATTCTAATAGGATCGACCCAGTACTTC CAWKKGTDILIGSTQYF
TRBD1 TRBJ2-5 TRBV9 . TGTGCCAGCAGCGGGGGGGACCGGACAGGGCAGGGAGAGACCCAGTACTTC CASSGGDRTGQGETQYF
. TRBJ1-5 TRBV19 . TGTGCCAGTAGGGTGAAACAGCTTAGCAATCAGCCCCAGCATTTT CASRVKQLSNQPQHF
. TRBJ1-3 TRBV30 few TGTGCCTGGAGGCTTCCCTCTGGAAACACCATATATTTT CAWRLPSGNTIYF
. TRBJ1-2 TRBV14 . TGTGCCAGCAGCCAAGGCTTCTGGGGGGATGGCTACACCTTC CASSQGFWGDGYTF
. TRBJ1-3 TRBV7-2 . TGTGCCAGCACTTTGGCGTCTGGAAACACCATATATTTT CASTLASGNTIYF
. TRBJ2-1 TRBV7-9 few TGTGCCACCTGGGAGTCTCTCCTGTACACTGAGCAGTTCTTC CATWESLLYTEQFF
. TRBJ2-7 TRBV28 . TGTGCCAGCAGCCCACCGGTCTACGAGCAGTACTTC CASSPPVYEQYF
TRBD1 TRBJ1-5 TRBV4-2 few TGTGCCAGCAGCCAAGGGGACAGGCTCGGCAATCAGCCCCAGCATTTT CASSQGDRLGNQPQHF
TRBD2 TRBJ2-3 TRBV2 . TGTGCCAGCAGGGGCCATTGGACTAGCGACAGGTTCAGCACAGATACGCAGTATTTT CASRGHWTSDRFSTDTQYF
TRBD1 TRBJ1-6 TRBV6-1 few TGTGCCAGCAGGGGGACAGCAGATAATTCACCCCTCCACTTT CASRGTADNSPLHF
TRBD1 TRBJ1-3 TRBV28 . TGTGCCAGCAGTACAGGGGAAGCCTCTGGAAACACCATATATTTT CASSTGEASGNTIYF
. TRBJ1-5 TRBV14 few TGTGCCAGCAGCCAAAGGGACCCGGTCAGGAGCAATCAGCCCCAGCATTTT CASSQRDPVRSNQPQHF
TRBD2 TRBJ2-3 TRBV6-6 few TGTGCCAGCAAAGCGGGGCCAGATTCGGATACGCAGTATTTT CASKAGPDSDTQYF
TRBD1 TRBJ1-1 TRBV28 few TGTGCCAGCAGTTCTGCCGGGACAGTGAACACTGAAGCTTTCTTT CASSSAGTVNTEAFF
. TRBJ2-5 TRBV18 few TGTGCCAGCTCACCTGACATGGTCGGGGAGACCCAGTACTTC CASSPDMVGETQYF
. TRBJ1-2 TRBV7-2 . TGTGCCATCGCAGGCGGGTCAGAACTCTCCGGCTACACCTTC CAIAGGSELSGYTF
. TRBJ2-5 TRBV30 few TGTGCCTGGAGTGTACAAGGGGGTATGAAGACCCAGTACTTC CAWSVQGGMKTQYF
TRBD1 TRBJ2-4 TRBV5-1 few TGCGCCAGCAGCTTTGTGGACAGGGATAACATTCAGTACTTC CASSFVDRDNIQYF
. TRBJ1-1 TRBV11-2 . TGTGCCAGCAGCTTAGTGCCCTCTGACACTGAAGCTTTCTTT CASSLVPSDTEAFF
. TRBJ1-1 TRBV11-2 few TGTGCCAGCAGCTTTCAAGGGGGACCTGAAGCTTTCTTT CASSFQGGPEAFF
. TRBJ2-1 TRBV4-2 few TGTGCCAGCAGCCAGGCCGGGACTCCGCTCAATGAGCAGTTCTTC CASSQAGTPLNEQFF
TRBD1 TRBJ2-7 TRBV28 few TGTGCCAGCAGTCCCGGGGACAGGGGGCTTTCCGAGCAGTACTTC CASSPGDRGLSEQYF
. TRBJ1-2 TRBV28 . TGTGCCAGTGAGGCAGAGTATGGCTACACCTTC CASEAEYGYTF
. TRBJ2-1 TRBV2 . TGTGCCAGCAGGACAGTATCCAATGAGCAGTTCTTC CASRTVSNEQFF
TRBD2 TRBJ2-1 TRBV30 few TGTGCCTGGAGTGGGGGACTAGCGGGCACGAGGCACGGGCGCTCCTACAATGAGCAGTTCTTC CAWSGGLAGTRHGRSYNEQFF
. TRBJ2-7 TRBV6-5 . TGTGCCAGCAGTTACTCGGGGGGGCGTATCGAGCAGTACTTC CASSYSGGRIEQYF
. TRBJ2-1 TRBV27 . TGTGCCAGCAGTTTATGGGACACAAGGTCCTACAATGAGCAGTTCTTC CASSLWDTRSYNEQFF
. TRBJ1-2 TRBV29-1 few TGCAGCGTTTCAGGGGCCGCTAACTATGGCTACACCTTC CSVSGAANYGYTF
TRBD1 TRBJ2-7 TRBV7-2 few TGTGCCAGCAGCCCGACAGGGCCCTACGAGCAGTACTTC CASSPTGPYEQYF
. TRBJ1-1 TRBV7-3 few TGTGCCAGCAGCTCAGGGTTTAACACTGAAGCTTTCTTT CASSSGFNTEAFF
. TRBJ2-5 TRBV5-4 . TGTGCCAGCAGCCCTAACCAAGTACAAGAGACCCAGTACTTC CASSPNQVQETQYF
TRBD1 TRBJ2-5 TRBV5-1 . TGCGCCAGCAGCTTTGGGACAGGGTTTCGGGAGACCCAGTACTTC CASSFGTGFRETQYF